The rows below give T cell receptor beta chains drawn from one sample of a study of resident and recirculating memory T cells in vitiligo. Method: immunoSEQ multiplex PCR; TCRdb's copy keeps in-frame clones and lacks some. The repertoire holds fewer than 85,000 clones, with about 91% as singletons. The sequenced sample was blood. All receptors derive from a male donor with vitiligo. Both conserved end residues are part of each CDR3. The order of the fields is D gene, CDR3 length, V gene, J gene, clone size, CDR3 DNA, CDR3 protein. The D gene is left open where the match is weak. Part of the rows lack a size; the others show once, few, many or a class for expanded clones.

D gene: -
CDR3 length: 15
V gene: TRBV27
J gene: TRBJ2-4
clone size: -
CDR3 DNA: TGTGCCAGCAGTTTATCGGTCGGGGTTGGAAACATTCAGTACTTC
CDR3 protein: CASSLSVGVGNIQYF

D gene: -
CDR3 length: 13
V gene: TRBV5-1
J gene: TRBJ2-5
clone size: -
CDR3 DNA: TGCGCCAGCAGCTTGAATCACTTGGAGACCCAGTACTTC
CDR3 protein: CASSLNHLETQYF

D gene: -
CDR3 length: 14
V gene: TRBV28
J gene: TRBJ1-5
clone size: -
CDR3 DNA: TGTGCCAGCAGTTTAACGCTGGGGGGACAGCCCCAGCATTTT
CDR3 protein: CASSLTLGGQPQHF

D gene: TRBD2
CDR3 length: 15
V gene: TRBV9
J gene: TRBJ2-3
clone size: -
CDR3 DNA: TGTGCCAGCAGCGTAGGGACTAGCGGCACAGATACGCAGTATTTT
CDR3 protein: CASSVGTSGTDTQYF

D gene: -
CDR3 length: 16
V gene: TRBV6-5
J gene: TRBJ1-4
clone size: -
CDR3 DNA: TGTGCCAGCAGTTACTCGACCCCGGGAGGAAGTGAAAAACTGTTTTTT
CDR3 protein: CASSYSTPGGSEKLFF

D gene: TRBD2
CDR3 length: 16
V gene: TRBV2
J gene: TRBJ2-2
clone size: -
CDR3 DNA: TGTGCCAGCAGCCAACATGGGGGGGCGAACACCGGGGAGCTGTTTTTT
CDR3 protein: CASSQHGGANTGELFF

D gene: -
CDR3 length: 13
V gene: TRBV15
J gene: TRBJ2-3
clone size: -
CDR3 DNA: TGTGCCACCAGTGCGCCTTTGTCCGATACGCAGTATTTT
CDR3 protein: CATSAPLSDTQYF

D gene: -
CDR3 length: 14
V gene: TRBV2
J gene: TRBJ1-1
clone size: once
CDR3 DNA: TGTGCCAGCACAATGGCCGATCTGAACACTGAAGCTTTCTTT
CDR3 protein: CASTMADLNTEAFF

D gene: TRBD1
CDR3 length: 14
V gene: TRBV29-1
J gene: TRBJ2-7
clone size: once
CDR3 DNA: TGCAGCGTTTCCGGGACAGGGTCCCCCTACGAGCAGTACTTC
CDR3 protein: CSVSGTGSPYEQYF

D gene: -
CDR3 length: 12
V gene: TRBV30
J gene: TRBJ1-6
clone size: -
CDR3 DNA: TGTGCCTGGAGTACCCTTAGTTCACCCCTCCACTTT
CDR3 protein: CAWSTLSSPLHF

D gene: -
CDR3 length: 18
V gene: TRBV4-2
J gene: TRBJ2-3
clone size: once
CDR3 DNA: TGTGCCAGCAGCCAAGACCGAAGATCGGGACTGAACACAGATACGCAGTATTTT
CDR3 protein: CASSQDRRSGLNTDTQYF

D gene: TRBD1
CDR3 length: 15
V gene: TRBV11-2
J gene: TRBJ2-1
clone size: -
CDR3 DNA: TGTGCCAGCACCTACGGGACAGTAAATTACAATGAGCAGTTCTTC
CDR3 protein: CASTYGTVNYNEQFF

D gene: TRBD1
CDR3 length: 16
V gene: TRBV28
J gene: TRBJ1-2
clone size: -
CDR3 DNA: TGTGCCAGCATCCAGACCTGGGACAGGCGGATCTATGGCTACACCTTC
CDR3 protein: CASIQTWDRRIYGYTF

D gene: TRBD1
CDR3 length: 13
V gene: TRBV19
J gene: TRBJ1-4
clone size: -
CDR3 DNA: TGTGCCAGTAGCCAGGGGGCGGGTGAAAAACTGTTTTTT
CDR3 protein: CASSQGAGEKLFF

D gene: TRBD1
CDR3 length: 14
V gene: TRBV7-8
J gene: TRBJ2-5
clone size: -
CDR3 DNA: TGTGCCAGCAGCTACGCCAGGGGGAAAGAGACCCAGTACTTC
CDR3 protein: CASSYARGKETQYF

D gene: -
CDR3 length: 14
V gene: TRBV7-8
J gene: TRBJ1-5
clone size: once
CDR3 DNA: TGTGCCAGCAGCTTTGGGCAGGGTGTTCAGCCCCAGCATTTT
CDR3 protein: CASSFGQGVQPQHF

D gene: TRBD1
CDR3 length: 14
V gene: TRBV2
J gene: TRBJ1-1
clone size: -
CDR3 DNA: TGTGCCAGCAGCCCGGACAGGGGGGGCACTGAAGCTTTCTTT
CDR3 protein: CASSPDRGGTEAFF

D gene: -
CDR3 length: 14
V gene: TRBV27
J gene: TRBJ2-3
clone size: -
CDR3 DNA: TGTGCCAGCAGTCCCCTGGACAGTACAGATACGCAGTATTTT
CDR3 protein: CASSPLDSTDTQYF

D gene: TRBD2
CDR3 length: 15
V gene: TRBV7-2
J gene: TRBJ2-1
clone size: -
CDR3 DNA: TGTGCCAGCAGCCTAGAGCGGGGAAGGGGTAATGAGCAGTTCTTC
CDR3 protein: CASSLERGRGNEQFF

D gene: -
CDR3 length: 11
V gene: TRBV7-9
J gene: TRBJ2-7
clone size: once
CDR3 DNA: TGTGCCAGCAATACAGCATACGAGCAGTACTTC
CDR3 protein: CASNTAYEQYF

D gene: TRBD2
CDR3 length: 14
V gene: TRBV6-1
J gene: TRBJ2-7
clone size: -
CDR3 DNA: TGTGCCAGCAGTGCCGGCGGGAGTATCCACGAGCAGTACTTC
CDR3 protein: CASSAGGSIHEQYF

D gene: -
CDR3 length: 15
V gene: TRBV28
J gene: TRBJ2-2
clone size: -
CDR3 DNA: TGTGCCAGCAGAAACAGACGATCGAACACCGGGGAGCTGTTTTTT
CDR3 protein: CASRNRRSNTGELFF

D gene: TRBD2
CDR3 length: 14
V gene: TRBV4-1
J gene: TRBJ2-1
clone size: -
CDR3 DNA: TGCGCCAGCAGCCAAGATGGACTAGTCCATGAGCAGTTCTTC
CDR3 protein: CASSQDGLVHEQFF

D gene: -
CDR3 length: 11
V gene: TRBV21-1
J gene: TRBJ1-1
clone size: -
CDR3 DNA: TGTGCCAGCGGGGGGTCGGGTGAAGCTTTCTTT
CDR3 protein: CASGGSGEAFF

D gene: -
CDR3 length: 14
V gene: TRBV6-5
J gene: TRBJ1-1
clone size: -
CDR3 DNA: TGTGCCAGCAGTTCACCCAGGGGCATCGGTGAAGCTTTCTTT
CDR3 protein: CASSSPRGIGEAFF

D gene: -
CDR3 length: 14
V gene: TRBV28
J gene: TRBJ2-3
clone size: -
CDR3 DNA: TGTGCCAGCACTCCGGGACACTTCGCAGATACGCAGTATTTT
CDR3 protein: CASTPGHFADTQYF

D gene: -
CDR3 length: 15
V gene: TRBV6-4
J gene: TRBJ2-6
clone size: -
CDR3 DNA: TGTGCCAGCAGTGACACAGGGTTTGGGGCCAACGTCCTGACTTTC
CDR3 protein: CASSDTGFGANVLTF

D gene: -
CDR3 length: 13
V gene: TRBV6-5
J gene: TRBJ1-2
clone size: once
CDR3 DNA: TGTGCCAGCAGTTTAGACACTAACTATGGCTACACCTTC
CDR3 protein: CASSLDTNYGYTF

D gene: -
CDR3 length: 13
V gene: TRBV27
J gene: TRBJ2-7
clone size: -
CDR3 DNA: TGTGCCACCTCACGACCGGGAATCTACGAGCAGTACTTC
CDR3 protein: CATSRPGIYEQYF

D gene: TRBD1
CDR3 length: 20
V gene: TRBV28
J gene: TRBJ2-6
clone size: once
CDR3 DNA: TGTGCCAGCAGCACTCCAACCGGGTCCCTGGGGACAGGCCGGGGCAACGTCCTGACTTTC
CDR3 protein: CASSTPTGSLGTGRGNVLTF

D gene: -
CDR3 length: 15
V gene: TRBV29-1
J gene: TRBJ2-7
clone size: -
CDR3 DNA: TGCAGCGTTGAAACCGACAGCTCCTTATCCTACGAGCAGTACTTC
CDR3 protein: CSVETDSSLSYEQYF

D gene: -
CDR3 length: 14
V gene: TRBV4-3
J gene: TRBJ2-3
clone size: -
CDR3 DNA: TGCGCCAGCAGCCAAGGGCCGGGAGAAGATACGCAGTATTTT
CDR3 protein: CASSQGPGEDTQYF

D gene: -
CDR3 length: 11
V gene: TRBV7-9
J gene: TRBJ2-2
clone size: -
CDR3 DNA: TGTGCCAGCTCAGGTGGCGGGGAGCTGTTTTTT
CDR3 protein: CASSGGGELFF

D gene: TRBD1
CDR3 length: 15
V gene: TRBV28
J gene: TRBJ2-1
clone size: -
CDR3 DNA: TGTGCCAGCAGTCATTCCGGGACAGGGGGCTTTGAGCAGTTCTTC
CDR3 protein: CASSHSGTGGFEQFF

D gene: -
CDR3 length: 15
V gene: TRBV6-5
J gene: TRBJ2-7
clone size: -
CDR3 DNA: TGTGCCAGCAGTCCAGGGGTAGCGGGCTCCTACGAGCAGTACTTC
CDR3 protein: CASSPGVAGSYEQYF

D gene: TRBD2
CDR3 length: 15
V gene: TRBV5-4
J gene: TRBJ2-2
clone size: -
CDR3 DNA: TGTGCCAGCAGGCCGACGACTAGCGGGACCGGGGAGCTGTTTTTT
CDR3 protein: CASRPTTSGTGELFF

D gene: TRBD1
CDR3 length: 16
V gene: TRBV7-6
J gene: TRBJ1-4
clone size: -
CDR3 DNA: TGTGCCAGCAGCCGGACAGGGGAAGATCTAGAAGAAAAACTGTTTTTT
CDR3 protein: CASSRTGEDLEEKLFF

D gene: -
CDR3 length: 15
V gene: TRBV10-3
J gene: TRBJ2-7
clone size: -
CDR3 DNA: TGTGCCATCAGCGCGCTCCTCGGGAGCTCCTACGAGCAGTACTTC
CDR3 protein: CAISALLGSSYEQYF

D gene: -
CDR3 length: 15
V gene: TRBV11-2
J gene: TRBJ2-7
clone size: once
CDR3 DNA: TGTGCCAGCAGACTAAAGGAGGGACGGGCCTACGAGCAGTACTTC
CDR3 protein: CASRLKEGRAYEQYF

D gene: -
CDR3 length: 17
V gene: TRBV5-1
J gene: TRBJ1-4
clone size: once
CDR3 DNA: TGCGCCAGCAGCTTGGGTGACGGGTCCTCGTGGGGCGGAAAACTGTTTTTT
CDR3 protein: CASSLGDGSSWGGKLFF

D gene: -
CDR3 length: 11
V gene: TRBV30
J gene: TRBJ1-4
clone size: -
CDR3 DNA: TGTGCCTGGGTGGACAGTGAAAAACTGTTTTTT
CDR3 protein: CAWVDSEKLFF

D gene: -
CDR3 length: 15
V gene: TRBV28
J gene: TRBJ2-5
clone size: -
CDR3 DNA: TGTGCCAGCAGTCCGGCTTGGGGGCGCAGAGAGACCCAGTACTTC
CDR3 protein: CASSPAWGRRETQYF

D gene: TRBD1
CDR3 length: 15
V gene: TRBV28
J gene: TRBJ2-5
clone size: -
CDR3 DNA: TGTGCCAGCAGTCCCGGGACAGGGCAGGAGGAGACCCAGTACTTC
CDR3 protein: CASSPGTGQEETQYF

D gene: TRBD2
CDR3 length: 16
V gene: TRBV7-9
J gene: TRBJ2-5
clone size: -
CDR3 DNA: TGTGCCAGCAGCCCGCTAGCGGGAGGGCCACTGGAGACCCAGTACTTC
CDR3 protein: CASSPLAGGPLETQYF

D gene: -
CDR3 length: 13
V gene: TRBV18
J gene: TRBJ1-5
clone size: few
CDR3 DNA: TGTGCCAGCTCACCACCGCCACCAGGGCCCCAGCATTTT
CDR3 protein: CASSPPPPGPQHF

D gene: TRBD2
CDR3 length: 13
V gene: TRBV9
J gene: TRBJ2-1
clone size: once
CDR3 DNA: TGTGCCAGCAAAAGAGGAGGGAGGGATGAGCAGTTCTTC
CDR3 protein: CASKRGGRDEQFF

D gene: -
CDR3 length: 16
V gene: TRBV12-5
J gene: TRBJ1-2
clone size: -
CDR3 DNA: TGTGCTAGTGACCAACCTATTCAGGGCCTGAGCTATGGCTACACCTTC
CDR3 protein: CASDQPIQGLSYGYTF

D gene: -
CDR3 length: 13
V gene: TRBV5-4
J gene: TRBJ2-7
clone size: -
CDR3 DNA: TGTGCCAGCAGCTTGGACTCGGCCGGGGAGCAGTACTTC
CDR3 protein: CASSLDSAGEQYF

D gene: -
CDR3 length: 14
V gene: TRBV2
J gene: TRBJ2-5
clone size: -
CDR3 DNA: TGTGCCAGCAGTGGGCTAGTGAGGGAAGAGACCCAGTACTTC
CDR3 protein: CASSGLVREETQYF

D gene: TRBD1
CDR3 length: 14
V gene: TRBV6-5
J gene: TRBJ1-2
clone size: -
CDR3 DNA: TGTGCCAGCAGTTACGGGCAGGGGGCGTCTGGCTACACCTTC
CDR3 protein: CASSYGQGASGYTF

D gene: TRBD2
CDR3 length: 16
V gene: TRBV7-9
J gene: TRBJ2-3
clone size: -
CDR3 DNA: TGTGCCAGCAGCTTAAGAGCGGGAAGTAACACAGATACGCAGTATTTT
CDR3 protein: CASSLRAGSNTDTQYF

D gene: TRBD2
CDR3 length: 16
V gene: TRBV28
J gene: TRBJ2-1
clone size: few
CDR3 DNA: TGTGCCAGCAGTTCCGGACTAGCGGGAGCCTACAATGAGCAGTTCTTC
CDR3 protein: CASSSGLAGAYNEQFF

D gene: TRBD2
CDR3 length: 12
V gene: TRBV19
J gene: TRBJ2-4
clone size: -
CDR3 DNA: TGTGCCACAAAGCGGGAGGACGACATTCAGTACTTC
CDR3 protein: CATKREDDIQYF